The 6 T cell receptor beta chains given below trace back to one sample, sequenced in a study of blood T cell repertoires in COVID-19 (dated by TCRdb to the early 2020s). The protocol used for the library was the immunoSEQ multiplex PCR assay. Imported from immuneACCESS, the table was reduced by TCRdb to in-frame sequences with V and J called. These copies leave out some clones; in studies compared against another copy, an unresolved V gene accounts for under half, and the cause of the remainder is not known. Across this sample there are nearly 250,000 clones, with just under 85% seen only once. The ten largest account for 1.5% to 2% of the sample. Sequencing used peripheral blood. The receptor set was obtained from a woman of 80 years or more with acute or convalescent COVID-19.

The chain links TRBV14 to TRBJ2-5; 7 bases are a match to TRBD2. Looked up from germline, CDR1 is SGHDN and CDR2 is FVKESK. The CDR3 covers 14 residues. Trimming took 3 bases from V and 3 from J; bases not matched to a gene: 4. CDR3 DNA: TGTGCCAGCAGCCATTACCTAGCGGAAGAGACCCAGTACTTC. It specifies CASSHYLAEETQYF.

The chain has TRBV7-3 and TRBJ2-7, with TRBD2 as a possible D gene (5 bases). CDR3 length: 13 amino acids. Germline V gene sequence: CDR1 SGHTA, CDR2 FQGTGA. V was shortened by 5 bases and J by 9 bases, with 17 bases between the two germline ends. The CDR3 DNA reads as TGTGCCAGCAGCCCCGCGGGCCCGGGGAGGCAGTACTTC. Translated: CASSPAGPGRQYF.

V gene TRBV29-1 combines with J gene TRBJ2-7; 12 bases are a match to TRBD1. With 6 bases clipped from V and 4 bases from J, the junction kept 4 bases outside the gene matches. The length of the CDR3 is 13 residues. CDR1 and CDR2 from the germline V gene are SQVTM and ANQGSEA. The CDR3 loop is CSVLGQGAYEQYF. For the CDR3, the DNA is TGCAGCGTCCTGGGACAGGGGGCGTACGAGCAGTACTTC.

DNA for the CDR3: TGCGCCAGCAGCCAAGCGGGGGATGGCAATCAGCCCCAGCATTTT. Residues: CASSQAGDGNQPQHF. The chain has TRBV4-3 and TRBJ1-5; perhaps TRBD1 as D (5 bases). This CDR3 spans 15 amino acids. Trimming took 1 base from V and 2 from J, leaving 9 bases between them. The germline V gene has CDR1 LGHNA and CDR2 YSLEER.

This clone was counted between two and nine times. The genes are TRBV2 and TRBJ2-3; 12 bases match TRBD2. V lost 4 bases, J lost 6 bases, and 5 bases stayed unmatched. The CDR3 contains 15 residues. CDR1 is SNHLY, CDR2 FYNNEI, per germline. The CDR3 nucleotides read TGTGCCAGCAGTGGGGGGACTAGCGGGCGGGATACGCAGTATTTT. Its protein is CASSGGTSGRDTQYF.

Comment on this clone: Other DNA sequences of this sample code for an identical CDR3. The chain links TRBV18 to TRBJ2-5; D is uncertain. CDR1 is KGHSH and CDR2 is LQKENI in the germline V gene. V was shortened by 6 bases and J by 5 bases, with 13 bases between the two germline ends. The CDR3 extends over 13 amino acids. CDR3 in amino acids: CASSLGLRETQYF. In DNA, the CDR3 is TGTGCCAGCTCCCTGGGTCTCAGGGAGACCCAGTACTTC.